These T cell receptor beta chains were read from a single sample in a study of blood T cell repertoires in COVID-19. Sequenced by immunoSEQ multiplex PCR; TCRdb stores in-frame clones only, minus some. The data contain 210,000 or so clones, more than 75% of them singletons. Material for sequencing was PBMCs or T cells enriched from blood (not recorded which). The receptor set was obtained from a man aged 25 to 45 with acute COVID-19. Both conserved end residues are part of each CDR3. Each record gives: V gene, J gene, clone size, D gene, CDR3 protein, CDR3 DNA. D genes are given only for firm matches. Not all rows give a size; the values are once, few, many and, for expanded clones, a class.

TRBV19,TRBJ2-1,.,.,CASQGFLNEQFF,TGTGCCAGCCAGGGGTTTTTGAATGAGCAGTTCTTC
TRBV3-1/TRBV3-2,TRBJ2-5,.,TRBD2,CASSLSGGNQETQYF,TGTGCCAGCAGCCTTAGCGGGGGCAACCAAGAGACCCAGTACTTC
TRBV27,TRBJ1-2,.,.,CASSSPPGGYTF,TGTGCCAGCAGTTCCCCCCCCGGGGGCTACACCTTC
TRBV6-5,TRBJ1-2,.,.,CVSGGPSYYGYTF,TGTGTCTCCGGGGGGCCTAGCTACTATGGCTACACCTTC
TRBV12-3/TRBV12-4,TRBJ1-1,.,.,CASSGQLGTEAFF,TGTGCCAGCAGCGGACAGCTTGGCACTGAAGCTTTCTTT
TRBV27,TRBJ2-1,.,.,CASSFREFNEQFF,TGTGCCAGCAGTTTCAGGGAATTCAATGAGCAGTTCTTC
TRBV4-2,TRBJ2-3,few,TRBD2,CASSQDRGGPDTQYF,TGTGCCAGCAGCCAAGATCGGGGGGGCCCAGATACGCAGTATTTT
TRBV7-9,TRBJ1-5,few,TRBD1,CASRFPGQLITYQPQHF,TGTGCCAGCAGGTTTCCGGGACAGCTTATAACTTATCAGCCCCAGCATTTT
TRBV19,TRBJ1-1,.,.,CASSEAMNTEAFF,TGTGCCAGTAGTGAGGCCATGAACACTGAAGCTTTCTTT
TRBV2,TRBJ1-1,.,TRBD1,CASTTGGNTEAFF,TGTGCCAGCACCACAGGGGGGAACACTGAAGCTTTCTTT
TRBV18,TRBJ1-1,.,TRBD1,CATAGTGGTTEAFF,TGTGCCACTGCCGGGACAGGGGGGACCACTGAAGCTTTCTTT
TRBV18,TRBJ1-3,once,.,CASSPSGSGNTIYF,TGTGCCAGCTCACCATCAGGTTCTGGAAACACCATATATTTT
TRBV13,TRBJ2-5,once,TRBD2,CASSSPGGGRKTQYF,TGTGCCAGCAGCTCCCCCGGGGGGGGCCGGAAGACCCAGTACTTC
TRBV27,TRBJ1-6,.,.,CATTVGRDYNSPLHF,TGTGCCACGACTGTGGGTCGGGACTATAATTCACCCCTCCACTTT
TRBV10-2,TRBJ2-3,.,.,CASSEALNTQYF,TGCGCCAGCAGTGAAGCCTTAAACACGCAGTATTTT
TRBV7-9,TRBJ1-2,.,.,CASSFNRPTANYGYTF,TGTGCCAGCAGCTTTAACAGGCCCACTGCTAACTATGGCTACACCTTC
TRBV10-2,TRBJ1-6,.,TRBD1,CASSVTRGMPPLHF,TGCGCCAGCAGTGTGACCAGGGGGATGCCACCCCTCCACTTT
TRBV7-2,TRBJ2-7,few,.,CASSLAGTSHYEQYF,TGTGCCAGCAGCTTAGCCGGGACTTCCCACTACGAGCAGTACTTC
TRBV29-1,TRBJ2-4,.,TRBD2,CSGSGGPGNIQYF,TGCAGCGGGTCGGGAGGGCCAGGAAACATTCAGTACTTC
TRBV28,TRBJ1-5,.,.,CASTVQVDQPQHF,TGTGCCAGCACGGTTCAGGTTGACCAGCCCCAGCATTTT
TRBV5-1,TRBJ1-6,.,.,CASSLSGEYSPLHF,TGCGCCAGCAGCTTGTCAGGGGAGTACTCACCCCTCCACTTT
TRBV6-5,TRBJ1-2,.,TRBD1,CASSPERQGYGYTF,TGTGCCAGCAGTCCCGAACGACAGGGCTATGGCTACACCTTC
TRBV28,TRBJ1-2,once,.,CASSSPASRTF,TGTGCCAGCAGTTCCCCGGCCTCGAGGACCTTC
TRBV19,TRBJ2-1,.,.,CASSRGYNEQFF,TGTGCCAGTAGTCGGGGGTACAATGAGCAGTTCTTC
TRBV5-4,TRBJ2-3,.,TRBD2,CASSFSGGPRDTQYF,TGTGCCAGCAGCTTCTCGGGGGGGCCGAGAGATACGCAGTATTTT
TRBV5-1,TRBJ2-6,.,TRBD1,CASSLGAGTASSGANVLTF,TGCGCCAGCAGCTTGGGGGCCGGGACAGCGTCCTCTGGGGCCAACGTCCTGACTTTC
TRBV9,TRBJ1-2,.,.,CASSVSVLGGYTF,TGTGCCAGCAGCGTATCGGTTCTCGGGGGCTACACCTTC
TRBV1,TRBJ1-2,.,.,CTSSQIGGDYGYTF,TGCACCAGCAGCCAAATAGGCGGGGACTATGGCTACACCTTC
TRBV27,TRBJ2-2,.,TRBD2,CASSFWGGNGELFF,TGTGCCAGCAGTTTTTGGGGGGGGAACGGGGAGCTGTTTTTT
TRBV28,TRBJ1-2,once,.,CASSSGQFRDGYTF,TGTGCCAGCAGTTCCGGACAGTTCCGAGATGGCTACACCTTC
TRBV2,TRBJ2-1,.,.,CASTLPGQPNEQFF,TGTGCCAGCACCTTACCGGGTCAGCCCAATGAGCAGTTCTTC
TRBV27,TRBJ2-1,.,TRBD2,CASSPRAGGIEQFF,TGTGCCAGCAGTCCCCGAGCGGGGGGAATTGAGCAGTTCTTC
TRBV11-3,TRBJ2-1,.,.,CASSSVETGSSYNEQFF,TGTGCCAGCAGCTCGGTCGAGACAGGTAGCTCCTACAATGAGCAGTTCTTC
TRBV12-5,TRBJ1-2,few,.,CASGLVSSPDGYTF,TGTGCTAGTGGTTTGGTGTCGTCCCCGGATGGCTACACCTTC
TRBV4-1,TRBJ2-7,.,TRBD1,CASSRVRLGQGSYEQYF,TGCGCCAGCAGCCGCGTAAGGTTAGGACAGGGGTCCTACGAGCAGTACTTC
TRBV10-3,TRBJ2-7,.,TRBD2,CATQQPTSGAYEQYF,TGTGCCACCCAACAACCGACTAGCGGGGCGTACGAGCAGTACTTC
TRBV10-3,TRBJ1-6,.,.,CAISVGRPGEYNSPLHF,TGTGCCATCAGTGTAGGCCGACCAGGCGAGTATAATTCACCCCTCCACTTT
TRBV7-9,TRBJ1-6,.,.,CASSSQGNSPLHF,TGTGCCAGCAGCTCCCAGGGTAATTCACCCCTCCACTTT
TRBV19,TRBJ2-7,.,.,CASSIDNSPLGEQYF,TGTGCCAGTAGTATAGACAACAGCCCTCTTGGGGAGCAGTACTTC
TRBV19,TRBJ1-5,.,.,CASSTGFGQPQHF,TGTGCCAGTAGTACGGGGTTCGGTCAGCCCCAGCATTTT
TRBV28,TRBJ1-1,.,.,CASRTGDPGAFF,TGTGCCAGCAGGACAGGAGACCCTGGCGCTTTCTTT